The present TCR beta chain was sequenced within a study of control samples from healthy donors and cancer patients. Method: immunoSEQ multiplex PCR; TCRdb's copy keeps in-frame clones and lacks some. The table records roughly 130,000 clones, 85% to 95% of them present only once. Sequencing was done on a sample of PBMCs. The source of this sequence is a man aged 45-60 years with head and neck cancer.

CDR3: CASSASRDRGATNYGYTF. Written as DNA, the CDR3 is TGTGCCAGCAGTGCGTCCCGGGACAGGGGGGCAACTAACTATGGCTACACCTTC. The chain joins TRBV2 to TRBJ1-2; 11 bases agree with TRBD1. The V segment lost 4 bases and the J segment 0 bases; nucleotides outside the gene matches: 10. CDR3 length equals 18 residues. Germline V gene sequence: CDR1 SNHLY, CDR2 FYNNEI.